Below, 3 T cell receptor beta chains from the same sample are listed, as sequenced in a study of memory CD4+ T cells and cytomegalovirus serostatus. Assay: immunoSEQ multiplex PCR; the TCRdb copy retains only in-frame clones and omits some. This sample has 55,000 or so clones, with approximately 82% found just once. The sort gate was single viable CD3+CD4+CD8-CD45RO+ cells for memory CD4+ T cells. Material for sequencing was memory CD4+ T cells from blood. These receptors were collected from an adult in good health and CMV-seropositive.

This chain links TRBV2 with TRBJ2-7, with a possible D match to TRBD1 (6 bases). V was clipped by 8 bases and J by 5 bases, with 16 bases between them. The CDR3 contains 13 residues. Per germline, CDR1 SNHLY and CDR2 FYNNEI. The chain's CDR3 is CASQGTPSNEQYF. The DNA for the CDR3 is TGTGCCAGCCAGGGGACCCCCTCTAACGAGCAGTACTTC.

The rearrangement joins TRBV10-3 to TRBJ2-1; the D gene is possibly TRBD2 (5 bases). Germline V CDR1 and CDR2: ENHRY, SYGVKD. The CDR3 runs 17 residues. Trimming took off 1 base at V and 4 bases at J, with 17 bases between the two ends. CDR3 DNA: TGTGCCATCAGTGAGTATCGGGGAGCACAGCCATACAATGAGCAGTTCTTC. Translating it yields CAISEYRGAQPYNEQFF.

This chain joins TRBV7-2 and TRBJ1-2; D is unresolved. The V end lost 2 bases, the J end lost 4 bases, and 17 bases lay between the germline ends. CDR3 size: 16 residues. Germline V CDR1 and CDR2: SGHTA, FQGNSA. Here the CDR3 DNA reads TGTGCCAGCAGCTTAATTTCTCGGCGACAAACCTATGGCTACACCTTC. Translation gives CASSLISRRQTYGYTF.